A selection of T cell receptor beta chains follows, all from one sample in a study of T cell responses to AZD1222 COVID-19 vaccine. Measured with immunoSEQ multiplex PCR; TCRdb has only the in-frame clones, and not every one. The table has about 130,000 clones, 89% seen once; the top ten hold about 6%. Here the sequenced sample was peripheral blood, taken on day 0 of AZD1222 vaccination. These TCRs come from an adult in good health. CDR3s include the opening cysteine and the closing phenylalanine or tryptophan. A D gene is named only where the DNA matches it firmly. Only part of the rows carry a size: once, few, many, or a class if the clone is expanded.

TRBD1,TRBJ1-4,once,14,TRBV18,TGTGCCAGCTCCCTGGACAGGGGGAATGAAAAACTGTTTTTT,CASSLDRGNEKLFF
NA,TRBJ1-1,NA,15,TRBV19,TGTGCCAGTAGTATCCAACTCCGACAGAACACTGAAGCTTTCTTT,CASSIQLRQNTEAFF
NA,TRBJ1-4,NA,16,TRBV3-1/TRBV3-2,TGTGCCAGCAGCCACTTGGCCCGTGCCTCAAATGAAAAACTGTTTTTT,CASSHLARASNEKLFF
NA,TRBJ2-5,NA,18,TRBV5-4,TGTGCCAGCAGCTTCGTTGGGGCCCGGGGGCGAGCTGGAGAGACCCAGTACTTC,CASSFVGARGRAGETQYF
NA,TRBJ1-2,NA,14,TRBV6-5,TGTGCCAGCAGTTTCTCGGGAGAATACTATGGCTACACCTTC,CASSFSGEYYGYTF
NA,TRBJ1-2,NA,17,TRBV10-3,TGTGCCATCAGTGAGTCTGCCGGAGGGAGGACCAGTTATGGCTACACCTTC,CAISESAGGRTSYGYTF
NA,TRBJ1-3,few,17,TRBV7-9,TGTGCCAGCAGCCCGGAGGGTCTACCCCTCTCTGGAAACACCATATATTTT,CASSPEGLPLSGNTIYF
TRBD1,TRBJ1-5,NA,15,TRBV10-1,TGCGCCAGCAGTCCCGGGACAGGGATTAATCAGCCCCAGCATTTT,CASSPGTGINQPQHF
NA,TRBJ2-2,NA,15,TRBV29-1,TGCAGCTTCTTAGGGGGATTTAGTAACACCGGGGAGCTGTTTTTT,CSFLGGFSNTGELFF
TRBD2,TRBJ2-5,NA,13,TRBV5-4,TGTGCCAGCAGCCTGACTAGCGAGGAGACCCAGTACTTC,CASSLTSEETQYF
NA,TRBJ2-3,NA,14,TRBV5-1,TGCGCCAGCAGGCCCGGACCAAGCACAGATACGCAGTATTTT,CASRPGPSTDTQYF
NA,TRBJ2-1,NA,14,TRBV27,TGTGCCAGCAGGGCCGGGGGCGTGGGCAATGAGCAGTTCTTC,CASRAGGVGNEQFF
NA,TRBJ2-7,NA,11,TRBV25-1,TGTGCCAGCACAGTTGGGGACGAGCAGTACTTC,CASTVGDEQYF
NA,TRBJ1-3,NA,13,TRBV30,TGTGCCTGGAGTCTGGCCTCTGGAAACACCATATATTTT,CAWSLASGNTIYF
NA,TRBJ1-6,once,15,TRBV30,TGTGCCTGGAGTGTACGAGGGTCCTATAATTCACCCCTCCACTTT,CAWSVRGSYNSPLHF
NA,TRBJ1-6,once,13,TRBV2,TGTGCCAGCTTAGACAGACCTTACTCACCCCTCCACTTT,CASLDRPYSPLHF
NA,TRBJ2-3,NA,11,TRBV6-5,TGTGCCAGCAGTTGGACAGATACGCAGTATTTT,CASSWTDTQYF
NA,TRBJ1-3,NA,15,TRBV6-1,TGTGCCAGCAGTGAGCGGGGGAGCTCTGGAAACACCATATATTTT,CASSERGSSGNTIYF
TRBD1,TRBJ2-7,NA,15,TRBV9,TGTGCCAGCAGCCCCCAACCGGGACAGACCTACGAGCAGTACTTC,CASSPQPGQTYEQYF
NA,TRBJ1-2,NA,15,TRBV4-2,TGTGCCAGCAGCCACTCGACAGGAGAGGGGAGCGGCTACACCTTC,CASSHSTGEGSGYTF
NA,TRBJ2-3,once,17,TRBV10-3,TGTGCCATCAGTGGGGACCGGGACTCCTCAGTTTTGGGTACGCAGTATTTT,CAISGDRDSSVLGTQYF
NA,TRBJ1-1,NA,13,TRBV30,TGTGCCTGGAGTCTGGGGGCAACCACTGAAGCTTTCTTT,CAWSLGATTEAFF
NA,TRBJ1-3,many,15,TRBV5-1,TGCGCCAGCAGCTTGGGGGGCAACTCTGGAAACACCATATATTTT,CASSLGGNSGNTIYF
TRBD1,TRBJ2-3,NA,14,TRBV7-9,TGTGCCAGCAAGGGGGCCGGGTTGACGGATACGCAGTATTTT,CASKGAGLTDTQYF
TRBD1,TRBJ1-5,NA,20,TRBV19,TGTGCCAGTAGTACCCCGAAACGATACGGACAGGGGAGATACAATCAGCCCCAGCATTTT,CASSTPKRYGQGRYNQPQHF
NA,TRBJ2-7,NA,14,TRBV4-1,TGCGCCAGCAGTCAAAAGGGGAATATCGACGAGCAGTACTTC,CASSQKGNIDEQYF
NA,TRBJ2-7,NA,11,TRBV30,TGTGCCTGGAGTTCGGGTCACGAGCAGTACTTC,CAWSSGHEQYF
NA,TRBJ2-7,NA,15,TRBV28,TGTGCCAGCAGTTTACCCGGACCCAGCTCCTACGAGCAGTACTTC,CASSLPGPSSYEQYF
NA,TRBJ1-3,NA,13,TRBV11-3,TGTGCCAGCAGCCTCTCAGGGGGAAACACCATATATTTT,CASSLSGGNTIYF
NA,TRBJ2-1,NA,13,TRBV15,TGTGCCACCAGCCGGCGGACAGACAATGAGCAGTTCTTC,CATSRRTDNEQFF
NA,TRBJ1-4,NA,18,TRBV19,TGTGCCAGTAGCACGGGCGCACTAAGAATGGGAACTAATGAAAAACTGTTTTTT,CASSTGALRMGTNEKLFF
NA,TRBJ1-1,NA,12,TRBV3-1/TRBV3-2,TGTGCCAGCAGCCAAGACAGGGCCCGTGCTTTCTTT,CASSQDRARAFF
NA,TRBJ1-5,NA,15,TRBV5-1,TGCGCCAGCAGCTTGGGGGACATCACCAATCAGCCCCAGCATTTT,CASSLGDITNQPQHF
TRBD2,TRBJ2-1,once,14,TRBV6-6,TGTGCCAGCAGTCTAGCGGGGGCCTACAATGAGCAGTTCTTC,CASSLAGAYNEQFF